The present T cell receptor beta chain was sequenced within a study of T cells in narcolepsy. V was clipped by 7 bases and J by 0 bases, with 15 bases between them. This CDR3 is 15 amino acids long. Germline V gene data show CDR1 as MDHEN and CDR2 as SYDVKM. The data were produced by immunoSEQ multiplex PCR, yet TCRdb's version contains in-frame clones alone and is incomplete. The repertoire holds about 27,000 clones, with almost 85% as singletons. V usage is TRBV28 and J usage is TRBJ1-1; no clear D. Sequenced: CD45RA- memory CD4+ T cells from PBMCs. This receptor was obtained from a human donor with narcolepsy. CDR3 sequence reads: CASKAAPAMNTEAFF. The CDR3 DNA is TGTGCCAGCAAGGCCGCTCCAGCCATGAACACTGAAGCTTTCTTT.